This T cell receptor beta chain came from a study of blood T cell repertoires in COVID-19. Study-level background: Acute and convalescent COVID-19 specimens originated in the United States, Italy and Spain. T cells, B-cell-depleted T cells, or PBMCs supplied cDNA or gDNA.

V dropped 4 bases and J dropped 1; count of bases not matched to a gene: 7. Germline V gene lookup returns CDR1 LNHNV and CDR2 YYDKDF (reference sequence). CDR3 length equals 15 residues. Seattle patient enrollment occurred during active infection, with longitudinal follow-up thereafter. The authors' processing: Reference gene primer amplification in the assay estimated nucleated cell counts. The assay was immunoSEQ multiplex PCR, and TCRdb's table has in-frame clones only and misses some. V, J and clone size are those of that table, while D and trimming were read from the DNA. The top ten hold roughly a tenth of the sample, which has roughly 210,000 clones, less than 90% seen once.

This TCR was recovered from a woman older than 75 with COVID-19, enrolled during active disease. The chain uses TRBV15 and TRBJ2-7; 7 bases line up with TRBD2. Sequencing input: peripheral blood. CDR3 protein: CATSTDRGGSYEQYF. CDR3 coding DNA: TGTGCCACCAGCACCGACCGGGGAGGGTCCTACGAGCAGTACTTC.